A single T cell receptor (beta chain) is shown here with its context. The assay was immunoSEQ multiplex PCR, and TCRdb's table has in-frame clones only and misses some. The sample contains about 380,000 clones, approximately 96% of which appear only once. This entry is derived from a study of shared clonotypes between healthy human individuals. Study context: Contributing individuals were a couple of females and three males aged 18 to 49.

The receptor was isolated from a man aged 25 to 40 in good health. The specimen was memory CD8+ T cells sorted from blood. The subset here: CD45RO+ cells pooled with CCR7-negative TemRA cells.

CDR3 sequence (DNA): TGTGCCAGCAGTAAGGGGACGGCCCTCTACGAGCAGTACTTC. It codes for CASSKGTALYEQYF. The gene calls are TRBV6-1 and TRBJ2-7; possibly TRBD1 or TRBD2 for D (5 bases each). Trimming pared 5 bases from V and 3 bases from J, leaving 14 bases between. CDR1 is MNHNS and CDR2 is SASEGT in the germline V gene. The CDR3 totals 14 residues.